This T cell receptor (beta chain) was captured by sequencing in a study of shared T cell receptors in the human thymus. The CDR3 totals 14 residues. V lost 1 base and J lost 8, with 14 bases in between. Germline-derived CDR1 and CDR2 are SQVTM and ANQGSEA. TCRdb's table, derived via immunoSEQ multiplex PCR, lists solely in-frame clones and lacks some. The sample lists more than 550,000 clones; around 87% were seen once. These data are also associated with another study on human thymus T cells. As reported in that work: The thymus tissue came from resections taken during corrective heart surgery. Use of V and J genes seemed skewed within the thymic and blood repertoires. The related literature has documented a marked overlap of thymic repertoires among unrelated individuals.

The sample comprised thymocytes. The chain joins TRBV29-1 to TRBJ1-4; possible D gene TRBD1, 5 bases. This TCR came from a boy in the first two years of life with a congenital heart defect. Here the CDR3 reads CSVEVPREREKLFF. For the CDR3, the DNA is TGCAGCGTTGAAGTACCCAGGGAAAGGGAAAAACTGTTTTTT.